Detailed here is one T cell receptor beta chain. This entry belongs to a study of blood T cell repertoires in COVID-19. For the study at large: T cells, B-cell-depleted T cells, or PBMCs provided the cDNA or gDNA that served as material.

Two negative PCRs, clearance, or symptom resolution were required of recovered Cohort 3 donors. Using immunoSEQ multiplex PCR, the repertoire was profiled, and TCRdb retains in-frame clones only, with some absent. The data show over 250,000 clones, roughly nine tenths seen once. Germline V CDR1 and CDR2: SGHVS, FQNEAQ. This CDR3 region has 16 residues. The V segment lost 3 bases and the J segment 3 bases; nucleotides outside the gene matches: 6. The sample consisted of PBMCs or T cells enriched from blood (not recorded which). The TCR was taken from a woman younger than 35 who had recovered from COVID-19. The V call is TRBV7-8, the J call TRBJ2-3; 10 bases are a match to TRBD2. In DNA, the CDR3 is TGTGCCAGCAGCTTCATAGCGGGAGGTCTTACAGATACGCAGTATTTT. Its protein is CASSFIAGGLTDTQYF.